Each of the 25 T cell receptor beta chains below was sequenced from the same sample in a study of shared clonotypes between healthy human individuals. TCRdb's table, derived via immunoSEQ multiplex PCR, lists solely in-frame clones and lacks some. The sample carries millions of clones, 85% to 95% recorded once. The material sequenced was naive CD4+ T cells sorted from blood. The subset: CD45RA+ positively selected. The receptors stem from a man in his late teens or twenties in good health.

This chain uses TRBV30 with TRBJ1-5; tentative D call: TRBD1 (6 bases). This CDR3 region has 13 residues. Germline assignment: CDR1 GTSNPN and CDR2 SVGIG (reference sequence). V was shortened by 5 bases and J by 7 bases, with 15 bases between the two germline ends. CDR3 residues: CAWANREGQPQHF. The CDR3 nucleotides are TGTGCCTGGGCTAACAGGGAGGGCCAGCCCCAGCATTTT.

This clone was detected only once. CDR3 nucleotide sequence: TGTGCCAGCAGTCTGAGACCGGGCAATCAGCCCCAGCATTTT. It is translated as CASSLRPGNQPQHF. V usage is TRBV6-1 and J usage is TRBJ1-5; no clear D. CDR1 and CDR2 from the germline V gene are MNHNS and SASEGT. CDR3 length: 14 amino acids. Trimming removed 5 bases at V and 2 bases at J, with 10 bases between.

On this clone: This same CDR3 is encoded by further DNA sequences in the sample. V is TRBV5-1 and J is TRBJ1-1; no reliable D call. Germline-derived CDR1 and CDR2 are SGHRS and YFSETQ. Trimming cost V 2 bases and J 5 bases, with 10 bases left between them. The CDR3 loop spans 13 amino acids. Here the CDR3 DNA reads TGCGCCAGCAGCTTCGCCGACGGGACTGAAGCTTTCTTT. Translation: CASSFADGTEAFF.

V usage is TRBV2 and J usage is TRBJ2-4, with TRBD1 matching over 7 bases. The CDR3 spans 16 residues. Germline CDR1 and CDR2: SNHLY and FYNNEI. With 6 bases clipped from V and 1 base from J, the junction kept 9 bases outside the gene matches. DNA for the CDR3: TGTGCCAGCAGGGTTACAGGGGTTCGGGCCAAAAACATTCAGTACTTC. Translating it yields CASRVTGVRAKNIQYF.

In its sample, this clone was seen many times. The chain carries TRBV18 and TRBJ2-7, with 7 bases lining up with TRBD1. The CDR3 has 16 residues. CDR1 and CDR2 (germline): KGHSH, LQKENI. J gave up 6 bases and V 4 bases, and 15 bases lay outside the gene matches. In DNA form, the CDR3 reads TGTGCCAGCTCACAGAACCTGGGACAGCCGACGTCCGAGCAGTACTTC. Translated: CASSQNLGQPTSEQYF.

The chain is built from TRBV6-1 and TRBJ2-3; maybe TRBD2 (6 bases). Germline V gene lookup returns CDR1 MNHNS and CDR2 SASEGT. Deletions cut 2 bases from V and 3 bases from J, with 15 bases between. This CDR3 comprises 16 residues. CDR3 region: CASSERRDQPTDTQYF. The CDR3, as DNA: TGTGCCAGCAGTGAAAGGAGGGACCAGCCGACAGATACGCAGTATTTT.

This clone was counted a single time. The chain links TRBV6-5 to TRBJ2-3, with TRBD2 matching 9 bases. With 4 bases clipped from V and 1 base from J, the junction kept 6 bases outside the gene matches. Germline V CDR1 and CDR2: MNHEY, SVGAGI. The CDR3 spans 16 residues. Here the CDR3 reads CASSSATSGGTDTQYF. CDR3 nucleotide sequence: TGTGCCAGCAGTTCCGCGACTAGCGGAGGCACAGATACGCAGTATTTT.

The chain couples TRBV27 to TRBJ1-5; TRBD1 aligns across 7 bases. CDR3 length: 15 amino acids. Germline values: CDR1 MNHEY, CDR2 SMNVEV (reference sequence). The ends lost 4 bases at V and 2 bases at J; junction bases unmatched: 5. CDR3 residues: CASSSQGYGNQPQHF. In DNA form, the CDR3 reads TGTGCCAGCAGTTCACAGGGGTATGGCAATCAGCCCCAGCATTTT.

CDR3 amino acids: CASRGSGTRSLCSEFF. As DNA, the CDR3 is TGTGCCAGCAGAGGCTCCGGGACTAGATCGCTTTGCTCGGAGTTCTTC. J is TRBJ2-1 and V is TRBV6-4, with 8 bases identical to TRBD2. This CDR3 has 16 residues. In germline, CDR1 is MRHNA, CDR2 SNTAGT. V was pared by 6 bases and J by 14 bases, with 21 bases of the junction left unmatched.

V usage is TRBV29-1 and J usage is TRBJ2-7, with D possibly matching TRBD1 (5 bases). This CDR3 is 14 amino acids long. The germline V and J ends were trimmed by 5 bases and 3 bases, with 17 bases remaining between them. CDR1 and CDR2 (germline): SQVTM, ANQGSEA. The CDR3 bases are TGCAGCGTTTCAGAGGACAAGGTACGCTACGAGCAGTACTTC. This codes for CSVSEDKVRYEQYF.

This clone came up a few times. V usage is TRBV5-1 and J usage is TRBJ1-2, with D possibly being TRBD1 (6 bases). CDR1 and CDR2 from the germline V gene are SGHRS and YFSETQ. The CDR3 consists of 14 residues. Trimming removed 1 base at V and 2 bases at J, with 9 bases between. In DNA form, the CDR3 reads TGCGCCAGCAGCTTGAATACAGGGAACTATGGCTACACCTTC. It yields the protein CASSLNTGNYGYTF.

The rearrangement uses TRBV6-1 and TRBJ1-2, with TRBD1 matching 8 bases. The CDR3 totals 11 residues. V shed 6 bases and J 8 bases; nucleotides not matched to a gene: 2. Germline CDR1 and CDR2: MNHNS and SASEGT. CDR3 sequence reads: CASRAGGGYTF. DNA of the CDR3: TGTGCCAGCAGAGCAGGGGGCGGCTACACCTTC.

The rearrangement links TRBV28 to TRBJ2-7; 7 nucleotides match TRBD1. The V gene's germline CDR1 is MDHEN and CDR2 SYDVKM. The ends lost 4 bases at V and 4 bases at J; junction bases unmatched: 4. The CDR3 is made up of 13 amino acids. The CDR3 here is CASSSGQEYEQYF. The CDR3 nucleotides are TGTGCCAGCAGTTCCGGACAGGAGTACGAGCAGTACTTC.

V gene TRBV19 combines with J gene TRBJ2-4; 10 bases map to TRBD2. This CDR3 comprises 15 residues. V lost 7 bases and J lost 7; bases outside the gene matches: 10. Germline V gene data show CDR1 as LNHDA and CDR2 as SQIVND (reference sequence). The CDR3 nucleotides are TGTGCCAGTAAGGGTAGCGGGGGGCTCGGGAACATTCAGTACTTC. Translated, it gives CASKGSGGLGNIQYF.

The chain has TRBV11-3 and TRBJ2-2; 7 positions match TRBD2. The CDR3 spans 14 residues. The V gene end was trimmed by 5 bases and the J gene end by 3 bases; junction bases not matched to a gene: 3. Per the germline V gene, CDR1 is SGHNT and CDR2 is YENEEA. This CDR3 is CASSPGLDTGELFF. CDR3 bases: TGTGCCAGCAGCCCAGGACTAGACACCGGGGAGCTGTTTTTT.

This clone was seen only once. The chain is built from TRBV6-1 and TRBJ2-3; TRBD2 is a possible D gene (5 bases). Trimming removed 1 base from V and 6 bases from J, with 14 bases in between. Germline lookup yields CDR1 MNHNS and CDR2 SASEGT. This CDR3 comprises 15 residues. DNA of the CDR3: TGTGCCAGCAGTGAAGAAACCCTAGCTCCCGATACGCAGTATTTT. This translates into CASSEETLAPDTQYF.

To note about this clone: The conserved phenylalanine or tryptophan is not found at the CDR3 terminus, so this likely reflects a read error. The J gene is TRBJ2-7, the V gene TRBV5-1, with D possibly matching TRBD2 (7 bases). V lost 4 bases to trimming and J lost 6 bases, with 20 bases between them. Per the germline V gene, CDR1 is SGHRS and CDR2 is YFSETQ. The CDR3 runs to 15 residues. CDR3 sequence (DNA): TGCGCCAGCAGCCCAGGGACCCAAGGGGGGGTCGAGCAGTACCTC. Its translation is CASSPGTQGGVEQYL.

The V and J genes are TRBV27 and TRBJ1-3, with 9 bases matching TRBD1. V was clipped by 2 bases and J by 0 bases; unmatched bases: 11. CDR1 and CDR2 from the germline V gene are MNHEY and SMNVEV (reference sequence). There are 19 residues in the CDR3. CDR3 protein: CASSLRRQGQGNSGNTIYF. The CDR3 nucleotides are TGTGCCAGCAGTTTACGCCGCCAGGGACAGGGCAACTCTGGAAACACCATATATTTT.

This sequence joins TRBV18 and TRBJ2-1, with D perhaps matching TRBD1 (6 bases). V was shortened by 4 bases and J by 6 bases, with 19 bases between the two germline ends. The germline CDR1 and CDR2 sequences are KGHSH and LQKENI. This CDR3 region has 16 residues. The CDR3 reads CASSRQDGAQSNEQFF. As DNA, the CDR3 is TGTGCCAGCTCACGACAGGACGGGGCCCAAAGCAATGAGCAGTTCTTC.

The rearrangement uses TRBV30 and TRBJ2-1, with 8 bases identical to TRBD2. Germline loops: CDR1 GTSNPN, CDR2 SVGIG (reference sequence). The V segment lost 0 bases and the J segment 2 bases; nucleotides outside the gene matches: 9. The CDR3 loop spans 17 amino acids. CDR3 nucleotide sequence: TGTGCCTGGAGTGTACTTAGCGGGGCAAGAACCTACAATGAGCAGTTCTTC. Translating gives CAWSVLSGARTYNEQFF.

The chain uses TRBV10-3 and TRBJ1-1, with 9 bases aligning to TRBD1. J lost 0 bases, V lost 9 bases, and 8 bases had no gene match. The CDR3 sequence is 15 residues long. Germline V gene lookup returns CDR1 ENHRY and CDR2 SYGVKD. The CDR3 nucleotides are TGTGCCATTACAGGGGGCGCGGGAGTGAACACTGAAGCTTTCTTT. Residues: CAITGGAGVNTEAFF.

The J gene is TRBJ2-3, the V gene TRBV2; TRBD2 matches 11 bases. V shed 6 bases and J 2 bases; nucleotides not matched to a gene: 10. CDR1 SNHLY and CDR2 FYNNEI come from the germline V gene. The CDR3 spans 17 residues. CDR3 nucleotide sequence: TGTGCCAGCAGGCCAACTAGCGGGGGCCGACTCACAGATACGCAGTATTTT. Its translation is CASRPTSGGRLTDTQYF.

The chain carries TRBV7-2 and TRBJ2-2; possible D gene TRBD2, 6 bases. There are 15 residues in the CDR3. Trimming removed 4 bases from V and 5 bases from J, with 14 bases in between. In germline, CDR1 is SGHTA, CDR2 FQGNSA. CDR3 in amino acids: CASSSVSGLTGELFF. Written as DNA, the CDR3 is TGTGCCAGCAGCTCAGTGAGCGGGCTTACCGGGGAGCTGTTTTTT. The entire variable domain, with the rest obtained from reference TRBV7-2 and TRBJ2-2, is as follows: GAGVSQSPSNKVTEKGKDVELRCDPISGHTALYWYRQSLGQGLEFLIYFQGNSAPDKSGLPSDRFSAERTGGSVSTLTIQRTQQEDSAVYLCASSSVSGLTGELFFGEGSRLTVL.

CDR3 protein: CAWSVVGELFF. The CDR3 bases are TGTGCCTGGAGTGTAGTCGGGGAGCTGTTTTTT. The chain carries TRBV30 and TRBJ2-2; D remains ambiguous. Germline V gene data show CDR1 as GTSNPN and CDR2 as SVGIG (reference sequence). Trimming removed 0 bases from V and 7 bases from J, with 3 bases in between. CDR3 length: 11 amino acids.

On this clone itself: Other DNA sequences within the sample encode an identical CDR3. This sequence joins TRBV2 and TRBJ2-7; a possible D gene is TRBD1 (6 bases). Trimming removed 6 bases at V and 0 bases at J, with 6 bases between. Germline assignment: CDR1 SNHLY and CDR2 FYNNEI. The CDR3 extends over 12 amino acids. The CDR3 DNA sequence: TGTGCCAGCAGAGGGGGCTCCTACGAGCAGTACTTC. The encoded protein is CASRGGSYEQYF. The full variable domain, with the rest looked up from reference TRBV2 and TRBJ2-7, is EPEVTQTPSHQVTQMGQEVILRCVPISNHLYFYWYRQILGQKVEFLVSFYNNEISEKSEIFDDQFSVERPDGSNFTLKIRSTKLEDSAMYFCASRGGSYEQYFGPGTRLTVT.